Listed below are T cell receptor beta chains from one sample, sequenced in a study of post-analysis software for immune sequencing data. Via MiXCR, TCRdb re-called the PCR reads, giving one row per CDR3 protein. The data show fewer than 850,000 distinct CDR3 sequences, approximately 30% seen once. The sample consisted of blood. The receptors were gathered from a girl aged 10 to 17 with multiple sclerosis. CDR3s include the opening cysteine and the closing phenylalanine or tryptophan. The D gene is left open where the match is weak. Only some rows state a clone size, as once, few, many or a class for expanded clones.

J: TRBJ2-7
V: TRBV20-1
size: few
D: TRBD2
CDR3: CSARGSVAYEQYF
DNA: TGCAGTGCCCGCGGGAGCGTGGCCTACGAGCAGTACTTC

J: TRBJ2-5
V: TRBV18
size: -
D: -
CDR3: CASSLSDGTEQETQYF
DNA: TGTGCCAGCTCCCTATCAGACGGGACCGAGCAAGAGACCCAGTACTTC

J: TRBJ2-1
V: TRBV24-1
size: -
D: TRBD2
CDR3: CATSDPSSGNTYNEQFF
DNA: TGTGCCACCAGTGATCCCTCTAGCGGGAATACCTACAATGAGCAGTTCTTC

J: TRBJ1-2
V: TRBV28
size: few
D: TRBD1
CDR3: CASSSPGQGARSGYTF
DNA: TGTGCCAGCAGTTCCCCCGGGCAGGGGGCGCGTTCTGGCTACACCTTC

J: TRBJ2-7
V: TRBV20-1
size: few
D: -
CDR3: CSARDRLDTSYEQYF
DNA: TGCAGTGCTAGAGATCGTTTGGACACCTCCTACGAGCAGTACTTC

J: TRBJ2-4
V: TRBV5-6
size: -
D: -
CDR3: CASSLPGTNIQYF
DNA: TGTGCCAGCAGCCTTCCAGGGACAAACATTCAGTACTTC

J: TRBJ2-5
V: TRBV3-1
size: -
D: -
CDR3: CASSRSSGETQETQYF
DNA: TGTGCCAGCAGCCGATCCTCCGGGGAAACCCAAGAGACCCAGTACTTC

J: TRBJ2-3
V: TRBV5-1
size: few
D: TRBD2
CDR3: CASSFSGRALDTQYF
DNA: TGCGCCAGCAGCTTCAGCGGGAGGGCCCTGGATACGCAGTATTTT

J: TRBJ2-1
V: TRBV5-1
size: -
D: TRBD1
CDR3: CVSSLDLIGTGERNEQFF
DNA: TGCGTCAGCAGCTTGGATTTAATTGGGACAGGGGAACGGAATGAGCAGTTCTTC

J: TRBJ1-2
V: TRBV28
size: few
D: -
CDR3: CASGPSVSNYGYTF
DNA: TGTGCCAGCGGACCCTCGGTTTCCAACTATGGCTACACCTTC

J: TRBJ1-5
V: TRBV24-1
size: few
D: -
CDR3: CATSGPGGSQPQHF
DNA: TGTGCCACCAGTGGCCCCGGAGGGAGTCAGCCCCAGCATTTT

J: TRBJ1-6
V: TRBV6-5
size: -
D: TRBD1
CDR3: CASSYLRTGRNSPLHF
DNA: TGTGCCAGCAGTTACTTACGGACAGGGAGAAATTCACCCCTCCACTTT

J: TRBJ2-3
V: TRBV9
size: -
D: -
CDR3: CASSGVSGARVTQYF
DNA: TGTGCCAGCAGCGGGGTTTCCGGCGCCCGGGTGACGCAGTATTTT

J: TRBJ1-2
V: TRBV6-6
size: -
D: -
CDR3: CASSPLWAGGHYGYTF
DNA: TGTGCCAGCAGTCCCCTGTGGGCCGGGGGCCACTATGGCTACACCTTC

J: TRBJ2-7
V: TRBV15
size: many
D: -
CDR3: CATSRAQGYEQYF
DNA: TGTGCCACCAGCAGAGCCCAGGGCTACGAGCAGTACTTC

J: TRBJ2-1
V: TRBV9
size: few
D: -
CDR3: CASSADSWDNNEQFF
DNA: TGTGCCAGCAGCGCCGACTCGTGGGATAACAATGAGCAGTTCTTC

J: TRBJ2-7
V: TRBV2
size: -
D: TRBD2
CDR3: CASKQTSSYNEQYF
DNA: TGTGCCAGCAAACAGACTAGCTCCTACAATGAGCAGTACTTC

J: TRBJ2-5
V: TRBV12-3/TRBV12-4
size: few
D: -
CDR3: CASSPNTGNLQETQYF
DNA: TGTGCCAGCAGCCCAAATACAGGGAACTTGCAAGAGACCCAGTACTTC

J: TRBJ2-7
V: TRBV28
size: few
D: TRBD1
CDR3: CATTAGDRYEQYF
DNA: TGTGCCACCACGGCTGGGGACAGATACGAGCAGTACTTC

J: TRBJ2-7
V: TRBV9
size: few
D: -
CDR3: CASSVYSGSYEQYF
DNA: TGTGCCAGCAGCGTCTACTCAGGGTCCTACGAGCAGTACTTC

J: TRBJ2-2
V: TRBV29-1
size: -
D: TRBD2
CDR3: CSVDTGGSGELFF
DNA: TGCAGCGTTGACACGGGAGGATCCGGGGAGCTGTTTTTT

J: TRBJ2-5
V: TRBV7-9
size: -
D: -
CDR3: CASSPGSGAQYF
DNA: TGTGCCAGCAGCCCCGGGTCGGGGGCCCAGTACTTC

J: TRBJ1-1
V: TRBV12-3/TRBV12-4
size: -
D: -
CDR3: CASSLGGAVTEAFF
DNA: TGTGCCAGCAGTTTAGGGGGGGCGGTTACTGAAGCTTTCTTT

J: TRBJ2-7
V: TRBV29-1
size: few
D: -
CDR3: CSVGSGPHEQYF
DNA: TGCAGCGTTGGATCGGGGCCCCACGAGCAGTACTTC